Many counts were recorded for the clone carrying this TCR beta chain. The antigen is undetermined. This specimen belongs to a study of molecular identifiers for immune sequencing clone quantification. Study overall: The replicate experiment used RNA from around 20,000 or 99,000 naive CD8 cells. This RNA was split into five aliquots, and four of them were sequenced. Points from the study as a whole: In naive cells, under 1% of molecules belonged to clones above 20 RNA copies, against over 98% in effector cells.

The authors gated naive CD8 T cells as CD8+CD4-CCR7+CD45RA+ for sorting. Trimming cost V 1 base and J 5 bases, with 9 bases left between them. The CDR3 length is 13 residues. Germline V gene lookup returns CDR1 SEHNR and CDR2 FQNEAQ (reference sequence). TCRdb re-called the PCR reads with MiXCR, one entry per CDR3 protein. The table shows some 320,000 distinct CDR3 sequences, with roughly 24% occurring only once. The sequence was collected from a human donor in good health. Some libraries in this study had Jurkat cell RNA spiked in. The genes are TRBV7-9 and TRBJ2-7; maybe TRBD2 (6 bases). The sequenced sample was naive CD8+ T cells from blood, with Jurkat cell RNA spiked in. Specified subset: FACS-sorted CD8+CD4-CCR7+CD45RA+ naive T cells. The CDR3 nucleotides are TGTGCCAGCAGCTTAGGCGGGGTCCACGAGCAGTACTTC. Residues: CASSLGGVHEQYF.